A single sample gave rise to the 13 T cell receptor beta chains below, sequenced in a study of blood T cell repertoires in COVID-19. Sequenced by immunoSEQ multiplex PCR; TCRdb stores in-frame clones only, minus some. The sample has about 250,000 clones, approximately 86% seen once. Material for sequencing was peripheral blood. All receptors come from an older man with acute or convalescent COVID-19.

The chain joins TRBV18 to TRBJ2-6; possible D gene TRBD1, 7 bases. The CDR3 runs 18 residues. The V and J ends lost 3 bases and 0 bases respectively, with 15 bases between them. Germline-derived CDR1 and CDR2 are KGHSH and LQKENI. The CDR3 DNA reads TGTGCCAGCTCACCTCGGCAGGGGGGTATCTCTGGGGCCAACGTCCTGACTTTC. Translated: CASSPRQGGISGANVLTF.

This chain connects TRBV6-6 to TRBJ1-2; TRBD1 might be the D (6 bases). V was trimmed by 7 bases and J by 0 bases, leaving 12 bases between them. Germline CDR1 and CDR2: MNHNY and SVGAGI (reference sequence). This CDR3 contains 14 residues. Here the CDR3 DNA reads TGTGCCAGCATAATGCGGACAGCTAACTATGGCTACACCTTC. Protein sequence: CASIMRTANYGYTF.

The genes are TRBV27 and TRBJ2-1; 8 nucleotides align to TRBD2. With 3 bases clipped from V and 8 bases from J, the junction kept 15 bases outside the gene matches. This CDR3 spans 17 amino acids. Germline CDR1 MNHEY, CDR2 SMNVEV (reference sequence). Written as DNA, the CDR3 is TGTGCCAGCAGTTTCCCAAGCGGGAGAGTGGAAAAAGATGAGCAGTTCTTC. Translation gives CASSFPSGRVEKDEQFF.

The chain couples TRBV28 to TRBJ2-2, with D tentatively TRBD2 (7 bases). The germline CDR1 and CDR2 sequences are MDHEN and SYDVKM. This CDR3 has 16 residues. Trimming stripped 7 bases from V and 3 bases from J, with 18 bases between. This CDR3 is CASIPKGGVDTGELFF. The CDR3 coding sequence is TGTGCCAGCATACCCAAAGGGGGGGTCGACACCGGGGAGCTGTTTTTT. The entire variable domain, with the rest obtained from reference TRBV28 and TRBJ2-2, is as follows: DVKVTQSSRYLVKRTGEKVFLECVQDMDHENMFWYRQDPGLGLRLIYFSYDVKMKEKGDIPEGYSVSREKKERFSLILESASTNQTSMYLCASIPKGGVDTGELFFGEGSRLTVL.

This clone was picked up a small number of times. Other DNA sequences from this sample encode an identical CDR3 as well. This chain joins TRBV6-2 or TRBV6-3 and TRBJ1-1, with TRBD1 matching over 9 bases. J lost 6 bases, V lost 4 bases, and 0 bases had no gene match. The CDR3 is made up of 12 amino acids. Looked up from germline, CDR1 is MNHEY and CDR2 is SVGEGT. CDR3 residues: CASSWTGAEAFF. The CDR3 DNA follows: TGTGCCAGCAGTTGGACAGGGGCTGAAGCTTTCTTT.

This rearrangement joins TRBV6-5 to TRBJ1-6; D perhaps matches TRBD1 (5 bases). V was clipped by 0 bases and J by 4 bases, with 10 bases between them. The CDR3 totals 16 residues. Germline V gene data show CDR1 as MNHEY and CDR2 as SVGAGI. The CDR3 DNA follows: TGTGCCAGCAGTTACTCAGGCAGGGCTTATAATTCACCCCTCCACTTT. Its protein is CASSYSGRAYNSPLHF.

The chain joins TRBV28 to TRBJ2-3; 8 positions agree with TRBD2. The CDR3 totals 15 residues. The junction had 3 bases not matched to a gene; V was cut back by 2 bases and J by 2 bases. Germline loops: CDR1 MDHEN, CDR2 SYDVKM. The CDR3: CASSLAGGPTDTQYF. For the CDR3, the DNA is TGTGCCAGCAGTTTAGCGGGAGGACCCACAGATACGCAGTATTTT.

In nucleotides, the CDR3 is TGTGCCAGCAGTGAACGAGGCATCTACACCTTC. Translation: CASSERGIYTF. The rearrangement links TRBV6-1 to TRBJ1-2, with D unresolved. The CDR3 totals 11 residues. Germline V lookup: CDR1 MNHNS, CDR2 SASEGT. V was clipped by 2 bases and J by 10 bases, with 8 bases between them.

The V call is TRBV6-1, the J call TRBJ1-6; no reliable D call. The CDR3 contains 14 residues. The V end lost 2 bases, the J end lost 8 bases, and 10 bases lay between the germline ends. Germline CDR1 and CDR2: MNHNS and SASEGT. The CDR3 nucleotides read TGTGCCAGCAGTGAACACGGGATCGATTCACCCCTCCACTTT. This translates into CASSEHGIDSPLHF.

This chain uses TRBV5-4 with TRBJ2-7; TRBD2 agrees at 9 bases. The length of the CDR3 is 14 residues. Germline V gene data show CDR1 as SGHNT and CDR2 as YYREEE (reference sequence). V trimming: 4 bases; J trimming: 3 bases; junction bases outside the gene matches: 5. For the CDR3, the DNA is TGTGCCAGCAGCCCCGGTAGCGGGGGCTACGAGCAGTACTTC. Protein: CASSPGSGGYEQYF.

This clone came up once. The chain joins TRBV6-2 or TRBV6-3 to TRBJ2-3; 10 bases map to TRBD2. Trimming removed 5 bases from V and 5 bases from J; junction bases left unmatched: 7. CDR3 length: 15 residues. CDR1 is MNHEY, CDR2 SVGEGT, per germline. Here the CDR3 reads CASSMSGGAGDTQYF. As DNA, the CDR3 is TGTGCCAGCAGTATGAGCGGGGGGGCCGGAGATACGCAGTATTTT.

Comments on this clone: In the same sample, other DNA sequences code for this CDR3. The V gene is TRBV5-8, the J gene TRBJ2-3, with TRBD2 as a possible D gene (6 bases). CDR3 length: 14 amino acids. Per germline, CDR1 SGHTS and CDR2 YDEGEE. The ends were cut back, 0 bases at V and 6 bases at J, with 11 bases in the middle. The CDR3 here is CASSLGTGGDTQYF. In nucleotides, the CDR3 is TGTGCCAGCAGCTTGGGCACCGGAGGGGATACGCAGTATTTT.

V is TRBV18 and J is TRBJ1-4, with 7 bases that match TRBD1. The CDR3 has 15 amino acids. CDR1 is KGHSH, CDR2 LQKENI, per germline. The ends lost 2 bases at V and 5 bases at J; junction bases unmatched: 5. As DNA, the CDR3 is TGTGCCAGCTCACCAAGCAGGACAGGAAATGAAAAACTGTTTTTT. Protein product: CASSPSRTGNEKLFF. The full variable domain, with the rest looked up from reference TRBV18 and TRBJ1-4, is NAGVMQNPRHLVRRRGQEARLRCSPMKGHSHVYWYRQLPEEGLKFMVYLQKENIIDESGMPKERFSAEFPKEGPSILRIQQVVRGDSAAYFCASSPSRTGNEKLFFGSGTQLSVL.